The source of this T cell receptor beta chain is a study of blood T cell repertoires in COVID-19. Whole-study context: T cells, B-cell-depleted T cells, or PBMCs supplied cDNA or gDNA.

Data came from immunoSEQ multiplex PCR; TCRdb stores just in-frame clones and leaves some out. The table has 150,000 to 200,000 clones, over 75% seen once; the top ten hold 10% to 15%. The CDR3 length is 15 residues. Losses at the gene ends were 0 bases for V and 5 bases for J; bases not matched to a gene: 8. Germline V CDR1 and CDR2: SGHNT, YYREEE (reference sequence). The TCR was taken from a man aged 65 to 79 who had recovered from COVID-19. The chain links TRBV5-4 to TRBJ2-7; 7 bases fit TRBD1. Material for sequencing was peripheral blood. CDR3 in amino acids: CASSLGVQGGNEQYF. The CDR3 DNA reads TGTGCCAGCAGCTTGGGGGTCCAAGGGGGCAACGAGCAGTACTTC.